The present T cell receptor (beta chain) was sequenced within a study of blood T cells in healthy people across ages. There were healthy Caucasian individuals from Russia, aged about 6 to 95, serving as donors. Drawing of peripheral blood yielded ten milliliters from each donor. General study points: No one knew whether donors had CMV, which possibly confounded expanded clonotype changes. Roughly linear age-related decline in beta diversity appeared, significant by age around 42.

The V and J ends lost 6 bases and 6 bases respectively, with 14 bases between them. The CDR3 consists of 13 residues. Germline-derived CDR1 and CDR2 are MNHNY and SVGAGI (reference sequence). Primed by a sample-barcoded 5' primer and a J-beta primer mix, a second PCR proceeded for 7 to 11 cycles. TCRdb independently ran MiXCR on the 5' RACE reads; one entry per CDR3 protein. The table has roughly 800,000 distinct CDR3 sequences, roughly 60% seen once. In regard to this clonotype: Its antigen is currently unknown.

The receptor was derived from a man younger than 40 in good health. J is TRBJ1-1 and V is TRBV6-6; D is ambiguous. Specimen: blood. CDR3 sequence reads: CASRGTPGAEAFF. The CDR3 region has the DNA TGTGCCAGCAGGGGTACTCCGGGAGCTGAAGCTTTCTTT.